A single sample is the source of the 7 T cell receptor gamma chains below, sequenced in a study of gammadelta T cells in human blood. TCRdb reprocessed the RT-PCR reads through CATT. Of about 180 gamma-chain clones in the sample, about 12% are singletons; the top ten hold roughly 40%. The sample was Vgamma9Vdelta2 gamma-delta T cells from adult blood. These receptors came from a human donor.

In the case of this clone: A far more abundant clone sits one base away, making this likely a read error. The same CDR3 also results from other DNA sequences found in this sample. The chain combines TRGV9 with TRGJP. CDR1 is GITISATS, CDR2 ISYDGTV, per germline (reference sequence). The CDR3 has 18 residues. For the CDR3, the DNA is TGTGCCCTGTGGGACCCCGGGAGAAGCGAGTTGGGCAAAAAAATCAAGGTATTT. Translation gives CALWDPGRSELGKKIKVF.

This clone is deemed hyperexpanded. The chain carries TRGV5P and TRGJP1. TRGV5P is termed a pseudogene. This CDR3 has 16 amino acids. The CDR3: CATWVQAVLTGWFKIF. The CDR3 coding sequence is TGTGCCACCTGGGTACAAGCAGTCCTCACTGGTTGGTTCAAGATATTT.

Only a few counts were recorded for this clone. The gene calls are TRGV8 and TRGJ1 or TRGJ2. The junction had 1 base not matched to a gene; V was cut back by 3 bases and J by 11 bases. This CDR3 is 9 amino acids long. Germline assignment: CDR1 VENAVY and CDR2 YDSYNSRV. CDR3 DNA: TGTGCCACCTGGGATGAGAAACTCTTT. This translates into CATWDEKLF.

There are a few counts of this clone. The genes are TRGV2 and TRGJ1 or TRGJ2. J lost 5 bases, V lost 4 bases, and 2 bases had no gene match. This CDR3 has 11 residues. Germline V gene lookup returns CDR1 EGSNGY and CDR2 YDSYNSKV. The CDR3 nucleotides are TGTGCCACCTGGGAAAATTATAAGAAACTCTTT. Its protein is CATWENYKKLF.

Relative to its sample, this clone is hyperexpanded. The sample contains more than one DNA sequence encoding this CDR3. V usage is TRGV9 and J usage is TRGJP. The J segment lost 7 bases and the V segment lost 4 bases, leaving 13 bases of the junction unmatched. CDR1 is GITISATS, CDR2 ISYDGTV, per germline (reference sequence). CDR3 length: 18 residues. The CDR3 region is CALWDPGRSELGKKIKVF. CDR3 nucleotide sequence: TGTGCCTTGTGGGACCCCGGGAGAAGCGAGTTGGGCAAAAAAATCAAGGTATTT.

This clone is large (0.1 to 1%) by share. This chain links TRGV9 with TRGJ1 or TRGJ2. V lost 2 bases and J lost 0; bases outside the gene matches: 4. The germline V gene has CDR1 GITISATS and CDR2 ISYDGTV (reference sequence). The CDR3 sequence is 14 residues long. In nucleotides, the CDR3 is TGTGCCTTGTGGGAGGCTACGAATTATTATAAGAAACTCTTT. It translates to CALWEATNYYKKLF.

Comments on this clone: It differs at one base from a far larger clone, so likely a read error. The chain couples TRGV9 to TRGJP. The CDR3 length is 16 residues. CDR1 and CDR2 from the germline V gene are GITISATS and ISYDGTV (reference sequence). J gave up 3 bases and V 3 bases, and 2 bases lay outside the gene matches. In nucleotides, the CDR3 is TGTGCCTTGTGGGAGATGCAAGAGTTGGGCAAAAAAATCAAGGTATTT. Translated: CALWEMQELGKKIKVF.